This T cell receptor (beta chain) comes out of a study of T cells in localized non-small cell lung cancer. V lost 0 bases and J lost 3, with 6 bases in between. The CDR3 is 13 residues long. Germline V gene lookup returns CDR1 SGHTA and CDR2 FQGTGA. Study-level results: Exceeding tumor, uninvolved adjacent lung had the highest T cell clonality. Elevated blood T cell density was associated with longer overall survival. Median detection of top 100 tumor clones in adjacent lung was around 59 clones. As only one tumor region underwent sequencing, heterogeneity remains possible.

A note on this clone: Its antigen remains unknown.

The protocol was immunoSEQ multiplex PCR, while the TCRdb copy is restricted to in-frame clones and leaves out a portion. The sample records roughly 24,000 clones, under 95% being singletons. The input for sequencing was peripheral blood, taken before any cancer treatment. The sequence came from a female donor aged 60 or older with stage II squamous cell lung carcinoma. The chain combines TRBV7-3 with TRBJ2-7; D possibly corresponds to TRBD2 (5 bases). CDR3 protein: CASSLTRGYEQYF. CDR3 coding DNA: TGTGCCAGCAGCTTAACCCGGGGCTACGAGCAGTACTTC.